This entry lists 9 T cell receptor beta chains sequenced from one sample in a study of T-cell reconstitution after alpha-beta-depleted transplantation in children. Researchers prepared the TCRbeta library using unique molecular identifiers, the study reports. MiXCR was run by TCRdb on the PCR reads, yielding one entry per CDR3 protein. This sample has 350,000 to 400,000 distinct CDR3 sequences, with 13% found just once. The sample here was PBMCs, taken from the stem cell graft. All receptors derive from a human donor who donated a stem cell graft to a child with Fanconi anemia.

This clonotype was detected a few times. The rearrangement joins TRBV12-3 or TRBV12-4 to TRBJ2-1, with D possibly being TRBD2 (5 bases). The ends were cut back, 8 bases at V and 5 bases at J, with 13 bases in the middle. The CDR3 is 13 amino acids. CDR3 sequence: CASAPRRDNEQFF. The CDR3 DNA follows: TGTGCCAGCGCGCCCCGGCGGGACAATGAGCAGTTCTTC.

A single count supports this clonotype. A much larger clone is a single base away; this may be a read error. The genes are TRBV12-3 or TRBV12-4 and TRBJ2-5; D remains ambiguous. V was pared by 5 bases and J by 1 base, with 14 bases between. The CDR3 has 15 amino acids. The DNA for the CDR3 is TGTGCCAGCAGTCTGATATTGGGCAGCCAAGAGACCCAGTACTTC. It encodes CASSLILGSQETQYF.

V usage is TRBV4-2 and J usage is TRBJ2-3; TRBD2 is a possible D gene (5 bases). Germline V gene sequence: CDR1 LGHNA, CDR2 YNFKEQ. The CDR3 totals 15 residues. With 0 bases removed from V and 4 bases from J, the gap between germline ends came to 11 bases. The CDR3 DNA is TGTGCCAGCAGCCAAGAAAGTTGGCGGGCAGATACGCAGTATTTT. It is translated as CASSQESWRADTQYF.

This chain joins TRBV29-1 and TRBJ2-1, with 8 bases aligning to TRBD1. J lost 10 bases, V lost 8 bases, and 4 bases had no gene match. The CDR3 sequence is 10 residues long. From germline, CDR1 is SQVTM and CDR2 ANQGSEA. This CDR3 reads CSTGQGEQFF. CDR3 coding DNA: TGCAGCACCGGACAGGGCGAGCAGTTCTTC.

The CDR3 coding sequence is TGTGCCAGCAGCCAACGGGGAAACACCATATATTTT. This encodes CASSQRGNTIYF. The chain is built from TRBV3-1 and TRBJ1-3; D is unclear. The CDR3 contains 12 residues. With 2 bases removed from V and 4 bases from J, the gap between germline ends came to 3 bases. CDR1 and CDR2 (germline): LGHDT, YNNKEL (reference sequence).

The chain joins TRBV7-8 to TRBJ2-3; D is unresolved. V lost 1 base and J lost 2, with 7 bases in between. The germline V gene has CDR1 SGHVS and CDR2 FQNEAQ. The CDR3 length is 14 residues. The CDR3: CASSLDAPTDTQYF. The CDR3 DNA reads TGTGCCAGCAGCTTAGATGCCCCCACAGATACGCAGTATTTT.

This clonotype was observed a handful of times. The V gene is TRBV12-3 or TRBV12-4, the J gene TRBJ2-7; 11 bases map to TRBD1. After removal of 3 bases from V and 4 bases from J, the junction contained 11 bases not matched to a gene. This CDR3 has 17 residues. CDR3 loop: CASSFWAGGQGAYEQYF. The CDR3 nucleotides are TGTGCCAGCAGTTTTTGGGCGGGCGGACAGGGGGCTTACGAGCAGTACTTC.

The chain has TRBV20-1 and TRBJ2-3; 9 bases match TRBD1. The CDR3 is 15 residues long. Germline lookup yields CDR1 DFQATT and CDR2 SNEGSKA (reference sequence). Trimming at V came to 5 bases and at J to 6 bases, leaving 12 bases not matched to a gene. This CDR3 is CSALQKTGGADTQYF. In nucleotides, the CDR3 is TGCAGTGCTCTTCAAAAAACAGGGGGCGCCGATACGCAGTATTTT.

A word on this clonotype: The CDR3 does not end in the conserved phenylalanine or tryptophan, so this is likely a read error. The limits of the CDR3 on the DNA are not certain, so only TCRdb's listed CDR3 is given. The chain joins TRBV5-6 to TRBJ1-1; the table's D call, TRBD1, was not checked against the DNA. CDR1 and CDR2 from the germline V gene are SGHDT and YYEEEE. The CDR3 length equals 14 residues, ends included. The CDR3 is CASSLEQGADPPGL.